Listed here are 28 T cell receptor beta chains from one sample, sequenced in a study of monozygotic twins with inflammatory bowel disease. TCRdb derives one entry per CDR3 protein from the 5' RACE reads, leaving out DNA. In total, the table holds more than 300,000 distinct CDR3 sequences. The sample taken for sequencing was blood. The receptors shown here come from a human donor with ulcerative colitis or Crohn's disease, or a healthy co-twin of an affected twin (not recorded which).

V is TRBV15 and J is TRBJ1-3. Germline CDR1 reads LNHNV; CDR2 reads YYDKDF (reference sequence). CDR3 length: 13 amino acids. The CDR3 sequence: CATSRKSGNTIYF.

The rearrangement uses TRBV19 and TRBJ2-1; TCRdb lists TRBD1, though no DNA is available to test this call. The CDR3 loop spans 16 amino acids. Germline assignment: CDR1 LNHDA and CDR2 SQIVND (reference sequence). The CDR3 region is CASSDTGTVLYNEQFF. The variable domain in full, completed from reference TRBV19 and TRBJ2-1, reads DGGITQSPKYLFRKEGQNVTLSCEQNLNHDAMYWYRQDPGQGLRLIYYSQIVNDFQKGDIAEGYSVSREKKESFPLTVTSAQKNPTAFYLCASSDTGTVLYNEQFFGPGTRLTVL.

This chain links TRBV20-1 with TRBJ2-1; the D call from TCRdb, TRBD1, cannot be confirmed without DNA. The CDR3 loop spans 16 amino acids. Germline loops: CDR1 DFQATT, CDR2 SNEGSKA (reference sequence). This chain's CDR3 is CSARRQGTPIYNEQFF.

This sequence joins TRBV4-1 and TRBJ1-5. CDR1 is MGHRA and CDR2 is YSYEKL in the germline V gene. The CDR3 is 14 residues long. The CDR3 spells CASSQVDGTKPQHF.

The chain has TRBV20-1 and TRBJ1-1. The V gene's germline CDR1 is DFQATT and CDR2 SNEGSKA (reference sequence). CDR3 length equals 12 residues. CDR3 region: CSARATGSEAFF.

V gene TRBV9 combines with J gene TRBJ2-7; there is no DNA to check the TCRdb D call of TRBD1. The CDR3 contains 15 residues. Germline V CDR1 and CDR2: SGDLS, YYNGEE. This CDR3 reads CASSVTGAGSYEQYF. The whole variable domain, filled in from reference TRBV9 and TRBJ2-7, reads DSGVTQTPKHLITATGQRVTLRCSPRSGDLSVYWYQQSLDQGLQFLIQYYNGEERAKGNILERFSAQQFPDLHSELNLSSLELGDSALYFCASSVTGAGSYEQYFGPGTRLTVT.

This rearrangement joins TRBV30 to TRBJ1-6; TCRdb returns TRBD1, unconfirmable since there is no DNA. The length of the CDR3 is 17 residues. CDR1 is GTSNPN, CDR2 SVGIG, per germline (reference sequence). CDR3 in amino acids: CAGLHYVQPHNNSPLHF.

The chain recombines TRBV11-2 with TRBJ2-7. CDR1 and CDR2 from the germline V gene are SGHAT and FQNNGV. CDR3 length: 16 residues. The CDR3 loop reads CASSLITNRGSYEQYF.

The chain is built from TRBV30 and TRBJ1-1. Germline CDR1 reads GTSNPN; CDR2 reads SVGIG (reference sequence). The CDR3 totals 13 residues. This CDR3 is CAWRRLRATEAFF.

The CDR3: CASSGHGPGVSVNTEAFF. This rearrangement joins TRBV5-1 to TRBJ1-1; TCRdb outputs TRBD1, but without DNA this stays unchecked. Germline loops: CDR1 SGHRS, CDR2 YFSETQ. The CDR3 covers 18 residues.

The chain links TRBV13 to TRBJ2-7; TCRdb designates TRBD1, a call that cannot be tested without DNA. Germline-derived CDR1 and CDR2 are PRHDT and FYEKMQ (reference sequence). CDR3 length: 15 amino acids. CDR3 amino acids: CASSPTGTNLYEQYF.

V is TRBV12-3 or TRBV12-4 and J is TRBJ2-7; there is no DNA to check the TCRdb D call of TRBD1. CDR3 length: 15 amino acids. This chain's CDR3 is CASRGTGTVSYEQYF.

The CDR3 protein is CASSQDGTNNQPQHF. The chain employs TRBV4-2 and TRBJ1-5; lacking DNA, the TRBD1 call made by TCRdb goes unchecked. Germline CDR1 LGHNA, CDR2 YNFKEQ. This CDR3 has 15 residues.

The chain recombines TRBV5-6 with TRBJ2-1; as DNA is missing, the TRBD1 call by TCRdb cannot be tested. This CDR3 is built from 15 residues. Germline V gene sequence: CDR1 SGHDT, CDR2 YYEEEE. CDR3 in amino acids: CASSPGGGTSNEQFF.

The V gene is TRBV7-2, the J gene TRBJ2-5. This CDR3 contains 11 residues. Germline CDR1 and CDR2: SGHTA and FQGNSA. The CDR3: CASSFTSTQYF.

The rearrangement links TRBV7-8 to TRBJ1-6; TCRdb picks TRBD1, but there is no DNA to check that call. Germline assignment: CDR1 SGHVS and CDR2 FQNEAQ. This CDR3 is built from 16 residues. The CDR3 sequence: CASSSRDLLGGSPLHF.

The rearrangement joins TRBV11-2 to TRBJ2-2; TCRdb's D call of TRBD2 is untestable without DNA. Looked up from germline, CDR1 is SGHAT and CDR2 is FQNNGV. The CDR3 extends over 18 amino acids. This CDR3 is CASSSPGLMFANTGELFF.

This rearrangement joins TRBV29-1 to TRBJ2-5; as DNA is missing, the TRBD2 call by TCRdb cannot be tested. This CDR3 has 14 residues. Germline values: CDR1 SQVTM, CDR2 ANQGSEA. CDR3 in amino acids: CSVVGRETPETQYF.

The chain couples TRBV19 to TRBJ2-1; the TCRdb D gene call, TRBD1, has no DNA to confirm it. The CDR3 extends over 11 amino acids. Germline V gene sequence: CDR1 LNHDA, CDR2 SQIVND (reference sequence). This CDR3 is CASSIRGQAFF.

This chain uses TRBV5-1 with TRBJ2-3; the TRBD2 assignment by TCRdb is unverifiable without DNA. Per germline, CDR1 SGHRS and CDR2 YFSETQ. The CDR3 runs 18 residues. The chain's CDR3 is CASSLTPGLAGSTDTQYF.

The V and J genes are TRBV4-3 and TRBJ1-6. The CDR3 runs 15 residues. Per germline, CDR1 LGHNA and CDR2 YSLEER. The CDR3: CASSQDYQVNSPLHF.

This chain uses TRBV7-3 with TRBJ2-3; as DNA is missing, the TRBD2 call by TCRdb cannot be tested. Looked up from germline, CDR1 is SGHTA and CDR2 is FQGTGA. This CDR3 region has 17 residues. The CDR3 reads CASSLILGALVGDTQYF. The complete variable domain, with remaining parts taken from reference TRBV7-3 and TRBJ2-3, reads GAGVSQTPSNKVTEKGKYVELRCDPISGHTALYWYRQSLGQGPEFLIYFQGTGAADDSGLPNDRFFAVRPEGSVSTLKIQRTERGDSAVYLCASSLILGALVGDTQYFGPGTRLTVL.

The chain employs TRBV9 and TRBJ2-5; as DNA is missing, the TRBD1 call by TCRdb cannot be tested. Germline loops: CDR1 SGDLS, CDR2 YYNGEE. The CDR3 contains 16 residues. The CDR3: CASSAGDRGGEETQYF.

The chain couples TRBV24-1 to TRBJ1-5; TCRdb proposes TRBD1, but this gene call is untestable without DNA. The germline gives CDR1 KGHDR, CDR2 SFDVKD. This CDR3 spans 16 amino acids. The CDR3 spells CATSQTGDQSNQPQHF.

V and J are TRBV12-3 or TRBV12-4 and TRBJ2-1; TCRdb names TRBD2, which stays unverified in the absence of DNA. The CDR3 has 16 amino acids. The CDR3 region is CASSHINSGTYNEQFF.

The chain has TRBV7-2 and TRBJ2-1. Germline V lookup: CDR1 SGHTA, CDR2 FQGNSA. CDR3 length: 12 amino acids. Here the CDR3 reads CASSSTVNEQFF.

V is TRBV12-5 and J is TRBJ2-1; TCRdb calls TRBD1, which cannot be checked without DNA. This CDR3 has 15 residues. Germline V gene lookup returns CDR1 LGHNT and CDR2 FRNRAP. The CDR3 is CASGLGQGGNNEQFF. Combining the CDR3 with reference TRBV12-5 and TRBJ2-1 gives the whole variable domain DARVTQTPRHKVTEMGQEVTMRCQPILGHNTVFWYRQTMMQGLELLAYFRNRAPLDDSGMPKDRFSAEMPDATLATLKIQPSEPRDSAVYFCASGLGQGGNNEQFFGPGTRLTVL.

The chain carries TRBV4-3 and TRBJ2-3; the D call of TRBD1 rests on TCRdb alone, since no DNA is present to check it. Germline V gene data show CDR1 as LGHNA and CDR2 as YSLEER. The CDR3 totals 18 residues. The CDR3 is CASSQGHGGDRGTDTQYF.